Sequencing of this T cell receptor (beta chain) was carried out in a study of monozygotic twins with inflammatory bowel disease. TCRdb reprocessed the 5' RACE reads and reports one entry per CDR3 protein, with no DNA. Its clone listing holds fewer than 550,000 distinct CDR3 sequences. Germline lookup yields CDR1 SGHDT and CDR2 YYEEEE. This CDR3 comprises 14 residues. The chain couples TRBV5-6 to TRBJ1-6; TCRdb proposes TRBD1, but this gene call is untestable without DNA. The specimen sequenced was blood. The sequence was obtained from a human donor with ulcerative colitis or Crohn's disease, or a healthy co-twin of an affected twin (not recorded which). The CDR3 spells CASSFGGTNSPLHF.